The rows below give T cell receptor beta chains drawn from one sample of a study of blood T cell repertoires in COVID-19. Here immunoSEQ multiplex PCR was the method, and the copy in TCRdb shows in-frame clones only, minus some. The profile shows under 150,000 clones, around nine tenths of them singletons. Source material: peripheral blood. These receptors were taken from a woman between 65 and 79 years old who had recovered from COVID-19. Each CDR3 is given with its conserved first and last residue. Fields, in order: J gene, clone size, D gene, V gene, CDR3 DNA, CDR3 protein. A D gene is named only where the DNA matches it firmly. The size entry is marked missing in some rows and otherwise reads once, few, many or a size class.

TRBJ1-3	-	TRBD1	TRBV28	TGTGCCAGCAGTTACGGACAGGGGGCAAGAGGAGGAAACACCATATATTTT	CASSYGQGARGGNTIYF
TRBJ1-2	-	TRBD1	TRBV7-2	TGTGCCAGCAGCCTGGGACAGGGGAGAGATGGCTACACCTTC	CASSLGQGRDGYTF
TRBJ1-4	-	TRBD1	TRBV4-1	TGCGCCAGCAGCCCGACCTGGGACAGGGGAAATGAAAAACTGTTTTTT	CASSPTWDRGNEKLFF
TRBJ1-1	-	-	TRBV5-1	TGCGCCAGCAGCCTGGCGGGGTACACTGAAGCTTTCTTT	CASSLAGYTEAFF
TRBJ2-2	few	TRBD2	TRBV3-1/TRBV3-2	TGTGCCAGCAGCCGCGGGGGACTCTCGAACACCGGGGAGCTGTTTTTT	CASSRGGLSNTGELFF
TRBJ2-2	-	TRBD2	TRBV4-2	TGTGCCAGCAGCCCGAGGGCGGGGGACTCCTCCGGGGAGCTGTTTTTT	CASSPRAGDSSGELFF
TRBJ2-1	-	-	TRBV5-1	TGCGCCAGCAGGCCCGCGGGGTCGCCGGGGTACAATGAGCAGTTCTTC	CASRPAGSPGYNEQFF
TRBJ1-3	-	-	TRBV6-5	TGTGCCAGCAGGAGACAATTCTCTGGAAACACCATATATTTT	CASRRQFSGNTIYF
TRBJ2-2	few	TRBD1	TRBV11-3	TGTGCCAGCAGGGCCTTAGAGACAGGGGAGAACACCGGGGAGCTGTTTTTT	CASRALETGENTGELFF
TRBJ2-1	-	-	TRBV9	TGTGCCAGCAGCGATAGCAGGGGGGCGGATGAGCAGTTCTTC	CASSDSRGADEQFF
TRBJ2-6	-	-	TRBV5-1	TGCGCCAGCAGCCCGGACGGGATATCTGGGGCCAACGTCCTGACTTTC	CASSPDGISGANVLTF
TRBJ1-5	-	TRBD1	TRBV6-2/TRBV6-3	TGTGCCAGCAGTGGGGGGGGACAGGGCCCGAATCAGCCCCAGCATTTT	CASSGGGQGPNQPQHF
TRBJ1-1	-	TRBD1	TRBV5-6	TGTGCCAGCAGCTTGATGGGGGACAGGGACACTGAAGCTTTCTTT	CASSLMGDRDTEAFF
TRBJ1-1	-	-	TRBV5-6	TGTGCCAGCACCGAGGGGGGGATCACTGAAGCTTTCTTT	CASTEGGITEAFF
TRBJ2-3	-	TRBD2	TRBV28	TGTGCCAGCACCCCCCGGGGAGCGGGAGGGGCAGATACGCAGTATTTT	CASTPRGAGGADTQYF
TRBJ2-5	-	-	TRBV30	TGTGCCTGGAGTGTTCTGGAGACCCAGTACTTC	CAWSVLETQYF
TRBJ1-5	-	-	TRBV4-2	TGTGCCAGCAGCCCCCCTGGGGGGGACTATAGCAATCAGCCCCAGCATTTT	CASSPPGGDYSNQPQHF
TRBJ2-5	-	-	TRBV12-5	TGTGCTAGTGGTTCCGGGAACCAAGAGACCCAGTACTTC	CASGSGNQETQYF
TRBJ1-1	-	TRBD1	TRBV18	TGTGCCAGCTCACCTAGGGACAGGGCAGCTTTCTTT	CASSPRDRAAFF
TRBJ2-7	-	-	TRBV2	TGTGCCAGCAGTGAAATCACAGCCGAGCAGTACTTC	CASSEITAEQYF
TRBJ1-2	-	-	TRBV5-1	TGCGCCAGCAGCTTGGACGGACAACCTAACTATGGCTACACCTTC	CASSLDGQPNYGYTF
TRBJ2-3	few	-	TRBV11-1	TGTGCCAGCAGCTTAGGAGGACTAGATACGCAGTATTTT	CASSLGGLDTQYF
TRBJ2-7	-	-	TRBV10-3	TGTGCCATCAGTGATGTAAAGGGGGTTGCCTACGAGCAGTACTTC	CAISDVKGVAYEQYF
TRBJ1-6	-	-	TRBV18	TGTGCCAGCTCACCAGGGGCCAATTCACCCCTCCACTTT	CASSPGANSPLHF
TRBJ2-7	-	-	TRBV11-2	TGTGCCAGCAGCTTGGGAGTCTACGAGCAGTACTTC	CASSLGVYEQYF
TRBJ1-6	-	-	TRBV11-2	TGTGCCAGCAGCTCCGGGGATAATTCACCCCTCCACTTT	CASSSGDNSPLHF
TRBJ2-3	-	TRBD2	TRBV30	TGTGCCTGGAGTGTCGGGGGGAGCACAGATACGCAGTATTTT	CAWSVGGSTDTQYF
TRBJ2-2	few	-	TRBV21-1	TGTGCCAGCAGCTGCGTAATCTCCGGGACTAGCGGAACCGGGGAGCTGTTTTTT	CASSCVISGTSGTGELFF
TRBJ2-7	-	TRBD2	TRBV30	TGTGCCTGGAGTCGCGGGGGGACTGGGGGGCAGTACTTC	CAWSRGGTGGQYF
TRBJ1-3	-	-	TRBV30	TGTGCCTGGAGTACCCCCCCCAGGGACTCTGGAAACACCATATATTTT	CAWSTPPRDSGNTIYF
TRBJ2-7	-	-	TRBV12-3/TRBV12-4	TGTGCCAGCAGTTTTCTGGGCCACCACGAGCAGTACTTC	CASSFLGHHEQYF
TRBJ1-6	-	-	TRBV3-1/TRBV3-2	TGTGCCAGCAGCCAACCCGCAGGCCCACCCCTCCACTTT	CASSQPAGPPLHF
TRBJ1-4	-	-	TRBV20-1	TGCAGTGCTAGTCCACGTACGGGGAAACTGTTTTTT	CSASPRTGKLFF
TRBJ1-2	-	TRBD1	TRBV30	TGTGCCTGGAGTTTAACCCCGGGGACAGGGGGCGGCTACACCTTC	CAWSLTPGTGGGYTF
TRBJ2-7	few	-	TRBV7-3	TGTGCCAGCAGCCTTGACAGTAGGTACGAGCAGTACTTC	CASSLDSRYEQYF
TRBJ1-1	-	TRBD1	TRBV14	TGTGCCAGCAGCGCCTCACTCGGACAGGGGTGGACTGAAGCTTTCTTT	CASSASLGQGWTEAFF
TRBJ2-7	-	-	TRBV4-2	TGTGCCAGCAGCCAAGAAATCGACTCCAGGGCATACGAGCAGTACTTC	CASSQEIDSRAYEQYF
TRBJ2-5	-	TRBD1	TRBV12-5	TGTGCTAGTGGCCTGACAGGGCGGGAGACCCAGTACTTC	CASGLTGRETQYF
TRBJ2-1	-	-	TRBV4-1	TGCGCCAGCAGCCCTCAGGGTGGGATATACAATGAGCAGTTCTTC	CASSPQGGIYNEQFF
TRBJ1-3	-	-	TRBV7-6	TGTGCCAGCAGTACAGGAGTCTCTGGAAACACCATATATTTT	CASSTGVSGNTIYF
TRBJ1-1	-	-	TRBV4-1	TGCGCCAGCAGCCGGGGGGACGGTACCCTAAGTGGTTTCTTT	CASSRGDGTLSGFF
TRBJ2-1	-	TRBD1	TRBV19	TGTGCCAGTAGTATAAACAGGGGGCATGAGCAGTTCTTC	CASSINRGHEQFF
TRBJ1-2	-	TRBD1	TRBV20-1	TGCAGTGCTGGAGACAGGGCTGGCTACACCTTC	CSAGDRAGYTF
TRBJ2-1	-	-	TRBV7-3	TGTGCCAGCAGCGCGGCGAGGTACAATGAGCAGTTCTTC	CASSAARYNEQFF
TRBJ1-5	-	TRBD1	TRBV16	TGTGCCAGCAGCCAAATTGGGACAGCACTTGGTCCGCCCCAGCATTTT	CASSQIGTALGPPQHF
TRBJ1-1	-	-	TRBV9	TGTGCCAGCAGCCCCGGGGGGGCGAACACTGAAGCTTTCTTT	CASSPGGANTEAFF
TRBJ2-7	-	-	TRBV5-1	TGCGCCAGCAGCTTGGGACCTTCCCCAGGAGAGCAGTACTTC	CASSLGPSPGEQYF
TRBJ2-2	few	TRBD2	TRBV27	TGTGCCAGCAGTCTCGGGGGGACCGGGGAGCTGTTTTTT	CASSLGGTGELFF
TRBJ1-6	-	-	TRBV6-2/TRBV6-3	TGTGCCAGCAGTTACAGGGGTTGGAATTCACCCCTCCACTTT	CASSYRGWNSPLHF
TRBJ1-2	-	TRBD1	TRBV7-6	TGTGCCAGCAGCCTGCACACCGGGACAGGGGGCTTGAACTATGGCTACACCTTC	CASSLHTGTGGLNYGYTF
TRBJ2-5	-	-	TRBV12-3/TRBV12-4	TGTGCCAGCAGAGGGGGGGGGACCCAGTACTTC	CASRGGGTQYF
TRBJ1-4	once	-	TRBV11-2	TGTGCCAGCAGCTTCCCCCGACTGACAACTAATGAAAAACTGTTTTTT	CASSFPRLTTNEKLFF
TRBJ1-1	-	-	TRBV7-9	TGTGCCAGCAGCTTAGGGGGGACAAGTACCTCCCGAGCTTTCTTT	CASSLGGTSTSRAFF
TRBJ2-1	-	TRBD2	TRBV5-4	TGTGCCAGCAGCTTGGCGGGACTAGCGGTCAATGAGCAGTTCTTC	CASSLAGLAVNEQFF
TRBJ1-5	-	TRBD1	TRBV2	TGTGCCAGCAGAGGAGACAGGGGCGGTCAGCCCCAGCATTTT	CASRGDRGGQPQHF